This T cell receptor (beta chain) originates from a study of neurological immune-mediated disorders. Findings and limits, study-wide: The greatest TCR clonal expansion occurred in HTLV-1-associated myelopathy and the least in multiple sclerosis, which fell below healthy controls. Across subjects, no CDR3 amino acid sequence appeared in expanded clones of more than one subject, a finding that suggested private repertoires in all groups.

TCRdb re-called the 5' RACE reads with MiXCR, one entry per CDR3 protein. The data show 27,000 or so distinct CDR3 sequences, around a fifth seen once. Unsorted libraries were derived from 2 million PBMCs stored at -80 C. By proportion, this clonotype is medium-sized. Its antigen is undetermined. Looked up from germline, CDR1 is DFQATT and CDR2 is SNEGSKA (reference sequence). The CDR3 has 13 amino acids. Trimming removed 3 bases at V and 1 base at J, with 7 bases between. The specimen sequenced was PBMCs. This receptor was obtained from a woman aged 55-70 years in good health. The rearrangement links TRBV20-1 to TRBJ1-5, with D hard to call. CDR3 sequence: CSASGQSNQPQHF. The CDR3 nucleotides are TGCAGTGCTAGTGGTCAGAGCAATCAGCCCCAGCATTTT.